Sequencing of this TCR beta chain was carried out in a study of vaccination and CD4 T cells after COVID-19. As for the study in general: Sampling occurred at day 14 and days 161 to 241 post-vaccination in a few convalescent patients. Study conclusions and caveats: With convalescent patients, a median about 87% of reactive clones emerged solely after vaccination. In convalescent patients, 304 of 307 vaccine-specific clones were mono-reactive for SARS-CoV-2 spike. There were relatively few convalescent patients studied, and there were no early post-infection timepoints.

There are 17 residues in the CDR3. The V end was cut by 6 bases, the J end by 4 bases, with 24 bases between. Germline assignment: CDR1 SNHLY and CDR2 FYNNEI. TCRdb re-analysed the PCR reads in MiXCR, keeping a single row per CDR3 protein. The data contain roughly 28,000 distinct CDR3 sequences, 50% of them singletons. Turning to this clonotype: Its antigen is unknown.

Time point meaning: late sampling 161 to 241 days after vaccination in a few convalescent patients. The material was CD4+ T cells from blood, obtained about 7 months after SARS-CoV-2 vaccination. The rearrangement links TRBV2 to TRBJ1-2; tentative D call: TRBD1 (6 bases). The origin of this receptor is a human donor who had recovered from COVID-19. The CDR3 is CASRSPGVRGESYGYTF. CDR3 DNA: TGTGCCAGCAGAAGTCCTGGGGTCAGGGGCGAAAGCTATGGCTACACCTTC. Looking up the rest from reference TRBV2 and TRBJ1-2 gives the full variable domain: EPEVTQTPSHQVTQMGQEVILRCVPISNHLYFYWYRQILGQKVEFLVSFYNNEISEKSEIFDDQFSVERPDGSNFTLKIRSTKLEDSAMYFCASRSPGVRGESYGYTFGSGTRLTVV.